The 11 T cell receptor beta chains below come from one sample, sequenced in a study of cytomegalovirus exposure and HLA in healthy donors. Vbeta (60) and Jbeta (13) primers were used in the PCR. Sequencing was performed with immunoSEQ multiplex PCR; in TCRdb, only in-frame clones are kept and a portion is missing. In the table there are tens of thousands of clones, roughly 73% of which are singletons. The sample was PBMCs. The receptors originated from a male donor in good health and CMV-seropositive.

The rearrangement links TRBV27 to TRBJ2-7, with a weak D call TRBD2 (6 bases). The CDR3 is 13 residues long. Germline V gives CDR1 MNHEY, CDR2 SMNVEV (reference sequence). Trimming shortened V by 0 bases and J by 4 bases, and 7 bases separated the two germline ends. The CDR3 DNA is TGTGCCAGCAGTTTATCGGGGAGGTACGAGCAGTACTTC. Its translation is CASSLSGRYEQYF.

This rearrangement joins TRBV7-9 to TRBJ2-1; TRBD2 agrees at 12 bases. CDR3 length: 15 amino acids. Per the germline V gene, CDR1 is SEHNR and CDR2 is FQNEAQ (reference sequence). Losses at the gene ends were 5 bases for V and 5 bases for J; bases not matched to a gene: 4. CDR3 sequence reads: CASSKRTSGDNEQFF. CDR3 nucleotide sequence: TGTGCCAGCAGCAAACGGACTAGCGGGGACAATGAGCAGTTCTTC.

This clone was found a few times. This chain uses TRBV9 with TRBJ2-1; tentatively, D is TRBD2 (5 bases). The CDR3 sequence is 13 residues long. Per the germline V gene, CDR1 is SGDLS and CDR2 is YYNGEE. Trimming took off 2 bases at V and 6 bases at J, with 9 bases between the two ends. The CDR3: CASSVTTFNEQFF. Here the CDR3 DNA reads TGTGCCAGCAGCGTGACTACCTTCAATGAGCAGTTCTTC. The full variable domain, in which reference TRBV9 and TRBJ2-1 provide the parts outside the CDR3, is DSGVTQTPKHLITATGQRVTLRCSPRSGDLSVYWYQQSLDQGLQFLIQYYNGEERAKGNILERFSAQQFPDLHSELNLSSLELGDSALYFCASSVTTFNEQFFGPGTRLTVL.

This chain connects TRBV4-1 to TRBJ2-5; the D gene is possibly TRBD2 (5 bases). The CDR3 runs to 14 residues. V lost 4 bases, J lost 1 base, and 10 bases lay in between. Germline CDR1 is MGHRA and CDR2 is YSYEKL. CDR3 DNA sequence: TGCGCCAGCAGCCTAGCGAGCGGCCAAGAGACCCAGTACTTC. It yields the protein CASSLASGQETQYF.

The chain combines TRBV5-6 with TRBJ2-7; 9 nucleotides agree with TRBD1. This CDR3 is 14 amino acids long. Germline V gene lookup returns CDR1 SGHDT and CDR2 YYEEEE. The V segment lost 6 bases and the J segment 6 bases; nucleotides outside the gene matches: 10. The CDR3 loop reads CASNSGTGRREQYF. The DNA for the CDR3 is TGTGCCAGCAACTCCGGGACAGGGCGGCGCGAGCAGTACTTC.

The V call is TRBV7-9, the J call TRBJ1-1; D ambiguous. Trimming took off 5 bases at V and 1 base at J, with 20 bases between the two ends. This CDR3 is built from 17 residues. In germline, CDR1 is SEHNR, CDR2 FQNEAQ (reference sequence). The CDR3 sequence is CASSGPRAGGGNTEAFF. DNA for the CDR3: TGTGCCAGCAGCGGACCGCGGGCGGGAGGCGGGAACACTGAAGCTTTCTTT.

A word on this clone: This CDR3 fails to terminate in the conserved phenylalanine or tryptophan, so it likely reflects a read error. The sample holds other DNA sequences that translate to the same CDR3. This rearrangement joins TRBV25-1 to TRBJ2-3, with no clear D. The germline gives CDR1 MGHDK, CDR2 SYGVNS. CDR3 size: 11 residues. For the CDR3, the DNA is TGTGCCTGCGGTGTCACAGATACCCAGTATGTT. It specifies CACGVTDTQYV.

The CDR3 is CASSQGQVGETQYF. DNA for the CDR3: TGCGCCAGCAGCCAAGGCCAGGTAGGAGAGACCCAGTACTTC. The chain employs TRBV4-1 and TRBJ2-5; D remains unclear. V lost 1 base to trimming and J lost 4 bases, with 10 bases between them. Germline V lookup: CDR1 MGHRA, CDR2 YSYEKL. The CDR3 is 14 amino acids.

This chain links TRBV18 with TRBJ1-1, with D possibly TRBD1 on 6 matching bases. V dropped 1 base and J dropped 1 base, with 10 bases sitting between them. This CDR3 region has 15 residues. Per the germline V gene, CDR1 is KGHSH and CDR2 is LQKENI. CDR3 sequence (DNA): TGTGCCAGCTCACCACTCAAGGGACAGAACACTGAAGCTTTCTTT. Translating gives CASSPLKGQNTEAFF.

This clone was seen a handful of times. V is TRBV10-1 and J is TRBJ2-1, with D tentatively TRBD1 (5 bases). CDR1 WNHNN and CDR2 SYGVQD come from the germline V gene (reference sequence). The CDR3 extends over 13 amino acids. The V end lost 4 bases, the J end lost 5 bases, and 9 bases lay between the germline ends. The chain's CDR3 is CASSVTANNEQFF. CDR3 nucleotides: TGCGCCAGCAGTGTGACAGCCAACAATGAGCAGTTCTTC.

The genes are TRBV6-5 and TRBJ2-7; TRBD1 matches 7 bases. With V trimmed by 2 bases and J by 2 bases, 3 bases remained unmatched. CDR1 and CDR2 from the germline V gene are MNHEY and SVGAGI. The CDR3 has 14 amino acids. This CDR3 is CASSYGQGAYEQYF. CDR3 nucleotide sequence: TGTGCCAGCAGTTACGGCCAGGGGGCCTACGAGCAGTACTTC.